This is a list of T cell receptor beta chains from one sample in a study of regulatory T cells in long-lasting Graves disease. TCRdb used MiXCR to reprocess the multiplex PCR reads, holding one entry per CDR3 protein. The data show 540,000 or so distinct CDR3 sequences, roughly 13% seen once. These same data were also listed under a study on T cells in Graves' hyperthyroidism and ophthalmopathy.

The sequences come from peripheral blood mononuclear cells (PBMCs), collected at new diagnosis, from a patient treated with antithyroid drugs. All receptors come from a man aged 25-45 years with Graves disease. Both conserved end residues are part of each CDR3. Fields, in order: CDR3 DNA, CDR3 protein, V gene, J gene, clone size, D gene. A D gene is named only where the DNA matches it firmly. Expanded clones are given a class, and other clones once, few, many or no size at all.

CDR3 DNA: TGTGCCAGCAGAAGACAGGGTTTCATCGAGCAGTACTTC
CDR3 protein: CASRRQGFIEQYF
V gene: TRBV12-3/TRBV12-4
J gene: TRBJ2-7
clone size: many
D gene: TRBD1

CDR3 DNA: TGTGCCAGCAGCTTGGTACTAGCGGGACGCAATGAGCAGTTCTTC
CDR3 protein: CASSLVLAGRNEQFF
V gene: TRBV5-4
J gene: TRBJ2-1
clone size: few
D gene: TRBD2

CDR3 DNA: TGCGCCAGCAGCTTTCAGGAAAGGACGTCTACTGGAAACACCATATATTTT
CDR3 protein: CASSFQERTSTGNTIYF
V gene: TRBV5-1
J gene: TRBJ1-3
clone size: .
D gene: .

CDR3 DNA: TGTGCCAGCAGCCAGGCCGGGACAGCCTCCTACGAGCAGTACTTC
CDR3 protein: CASSQAGTASYEQYF
V gene: TRBV7-2
J gene: TRBJ2-7
clone size: many
D gene: TRBD1

CDR3 DNA: TGCAGTGCTAGTACGCGGGAGAGGGCCTACAATGAGCAGTTCTTC
CDR3 protein: CSASTRERAYNEQFF
V gene: TRBV20-1
J gene: TRBJ2-1
clone size: many
D gene: TRBD2

CDR3 DNA: TGTGCCAGCAGTTTAGCGACCCTAGGAGAGACCCAGTACTTC
CDR3 protein: CASSLATLGETQYF
V gene: TRBV12-3/TRBV12-4
J gene: TRBJ2-5
clone size: many
D gene: .

CDR3 DNA: TGTGCCAGCAGCCAGGGCTACACCTTC
CDR3 protein: CASSQGYTF
V gene: TRBV27
J gene: TRBJ1-2
clone size: many
D gene: .

CDR3 DNA: TGTGCCAGCAGCTTAGTGGGCCAGGGTATAGGCTCCTACGAGCAGTACTTC
CDR3 protein: CASSLVGQGIGSYEQYF
V gene: TRBV7-6
J gene: TRBJ2-7
clone size: few
D gene: .

CDR3 DNA: TGTGCCAGCAGTCCCCCAGGTGTGGGACTAGCGGCCAATGAGCAGTTCTTC
CDR3 protein: CASSPPGVGLAANEQFF
V gene: TRBV12-3/TRBV12-4
J gene: TRBJ2-1
clone size: many
D gene: TRBD2

CDR3 DNA: TGTGCCAGCAGTCCTCCCCTGGGAGGACTAGCGCCACTACGGAAGCAGTTCTTC
CDR3 protein: CASSPPLGGLAPLRKQFF
V gene: TRBV27
J gene: TRBJ2-1
clone size: many
D gene: TRBD2

CDR3 DNA: TGTGCCACCAGCAGAGGCGTTGAGCGGGATTGGGGCGGGGAGCTGTTTTTT
CDR3 protein: CATSRGVERDWGGELFF
V gene: TRBV15
J gene: TRBJ2-2
clone size: .
D gene: TRBD2

CDR3 DNA: TGCAGTGCCACCGGGACTAGCGGGAGAAGGACCGGGGAGCTGCTTTTT
CDR3 protein: CSATGTSGRRTGELLF
V gene: TRBV20-1
J gene: TRBJ2-2
clone size: once
D gene: TRBD2

CDR3 DNA: TGCGCCAGCAGCCGGACTAGCGGGAGGGGCAGATCCAATGAGCAGTTCTTC
CDR3 protein: CASSRTSGRGRSNEQFF
V gene: TRBV5-1
J gene: TRBJ2-1
clone size: many
D gene: TRBD2

CDR3 DNA: TGCGCCAGCAGCTTGGCCAGGGGTGTGGTTGGAGGGGCCAACGTCCTGACTTTC
CDR3 protein: CASSLARGVVGGANVLTF
V gene: TRBV5-1
J gene: TRBJ2-6
clone size: few
D gene: .

CDR3 DNA: TGCAGTGCTAGACCGTTATGGCACACAGATACGCAGTATTTT
CDR3 protein: CSARPLWHTDTQYF
V gene: TRBV20-1
J gene: TRBJ2-3
clone size: .
D gene: .

CDR3 DNA: TGTGCCAGCAGTTTGTTTTCGGTGCAGGGAGGCGCTGAAGCTTTCTTT
CDR3 protein: CASSLFSVQGGAEAFF
V gene: TRBV27
J gene: TRBJ1-1
clone size: many
D gene: .